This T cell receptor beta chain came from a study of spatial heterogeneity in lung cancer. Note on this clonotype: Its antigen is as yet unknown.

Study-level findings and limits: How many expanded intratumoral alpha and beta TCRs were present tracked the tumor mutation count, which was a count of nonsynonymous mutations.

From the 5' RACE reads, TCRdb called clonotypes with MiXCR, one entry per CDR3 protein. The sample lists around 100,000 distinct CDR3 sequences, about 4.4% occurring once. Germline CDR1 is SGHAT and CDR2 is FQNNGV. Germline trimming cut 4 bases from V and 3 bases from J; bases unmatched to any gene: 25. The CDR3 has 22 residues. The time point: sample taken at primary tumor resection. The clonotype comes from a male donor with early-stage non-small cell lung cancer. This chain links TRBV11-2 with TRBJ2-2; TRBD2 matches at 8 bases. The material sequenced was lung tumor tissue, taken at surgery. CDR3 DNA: TGTGCCAGCAGCTCCCGAATAGGAGTTCGGGAGGGCCTAGGGAGGGACACCGGGGAGCTGTTTTTT. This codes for CASSSRIGVREGLGRDTGELFF.